A selection of T cell receptor beta chains follows, all from one sample in a study of T cell responses to AZD1222 COVID-19 vaccine. The data were produced by immunoSEQ multiplex PCR, yet TCRdb's version contains in-frame clones alone and is incomplete. The profile shows approximately 110,000 clones, over 75% of them singletons. The specimen comprised peripheral blood, sampled on day 0 of AZD1222 vaccination. The source of these receptors is an adult in good health. The CDR3 runs from the conserved cysteine through the conserved F or W. D genes are given only for firm matches. The size of a clone is reported for some rows only, either as once, few or many, or as a class for expanded clones.

V: TRBV9
size: -
length: 16
D: -
J: TRBJ2-3
CDR3: CASGGSAMASTDTQYF
DNA: TGTGCCAGCGGAGGATCCGCGATGGCAAGCACAGATACGCAGTATTTT

V: TRBV9
size: few
length: 16
D: TRBD1
J: TRBJ2-2
CDR3: CASSVEGTANTGELFF
DNA: TGTGCCAGCAGCGTAGAGGGGACAGCCAACACCGGGGAGCTGTTTTTT

V: TRBV12-3/TRBV12-4
size: -
length: 13
D: -
J: TRBJ1-1
CDR3: CASSLLGGQMAFF
DNA: TGTGCCAGCAGTTTATTAGGGGGGCAGATGGCTTTCTTT

V: TRBV14
size: -
length: 13
D: -
J: TRBJ2-5
CDR3: CASSQGAVGTQYF
DNA: TGTGCCAGCAGCCAAGGGGCCGTAGGGACCCAGTACTTC

V: TRBV29-1
size: -
length: 15
D: -
J: TRBJ1-1
CDR3: CSVAAGWGMNTEAFF
DNA: TGCAGCGTTGCGGCAGGGTGGGGCATGAACACTGAAGCTTTCTTT

V: TRBV6-6
size: -
length: 16
D: -
J: TRBJ1-5
CDR3: CASSSTSRIKNQPQHF
DNA: TGTGCCAGCAGCTCTACGTCCCGTATAAAAAATCAGCCCCAGCATTTT

V: TRBV5-1
size: -
length: 17
D: TRBD2
J: TRBJ2-2
CDR3: CASSLRASGSVEGELFF
DNA: TGCGCCAGCAGCTTGAGGGCTAGCGGGAGTGTGGAAGGGGAGCTGTTTTTT

V: TRBV10-3
size: once
length: 15
D: -
J: TRBJ1-5
CDR3: CAISDGGVSNQPQHF
DNA: TGTGCCATCAGTGATGGGGGGGTTAGCAATCAGCCCCAGCATTTT

V: TRBV6-5
size: -
length: 11
D: -
J: TRBJ1-2
CDR3: CASSTDYGYTF
DNA: TGTGCCAGCAGCACCGACTATGGCTACACCTTC

V: TRBV6-6
size: -
length: 15
D: TRBD1
J: TRBJ1-6
CDR3: CASSRTGQNNSPLHF
DNA: TGTGCCAGCAGTAGGACGGGACAGAATAATTCACCCCTCCACTTT

V: TRBV6-5
size: -
length: 12
D: -
J: TRBJ1-1
CDR3: CASDRLGTEAFF
DNA: TGTGCCAGTGACAGGTTGGGCACTGAAGCTTTCTTT

V: TRBV27
size: -
length: 13
D: TRBD1
J: TRBJ2-7
CDR3: CASKLQGGLEQYF
DNA: TGTGCCAGCAAGCTACAGGGGGGTTTGGAGCAGTACTTC

V: TRBV3-1/TRBV3-2
size: -
length: 17
D: -
J: TRBJ2-7
CDR3: CASSQVWQPRGSYEQYF
DNA: TGTGCCAGCAGCCAAGTATGGCAGCCAAGGGGGTCCTACGAGCAGTACTTC

V: TRBV5-3
size: -
length: 14
D: -
J: TRBJ1-4
CDR3: CARSLVWTNEKLFF
DNA: TGTGCCAGAAGCTTGGTTTGGACTAATGAAAAACTGTTTTTT

V: TRBV5-1
size: -
length: 14
D: TRBD1
J: TRBJ2-7
CDR3: CASSQQGYSYEQYF
DNA: TGCGCCAGCAGCCAACAGGGGTACTCCTACGAGCAGTACTTC

V: TRBV29-1
size: -
length: 14
D: TRBD1
J: TRBJ2-5
CDR3: CSVVPDRVIETQYF
DNA: TGCAGCGTTGTTCCGGACAGGGTTATAGAGACCCAGTACTTC

V: TRBV5-1
size: -
length: 11
D: -
J: TRBJ2-3
CDR3: CASRKSDTQYF
DNA: TGCGCCAGCAGAAAATCAGATACGCAGTATTTT

V: TRBV9
size: -
length: 17
D: TRBD2
J: TRBJ2-5
CDR3: CASSVGVVTSGEETQYF
DNA: TGTGCCAGCAGCGTAGGGGTGGTGACTAGCGGGGAGGAGACCCAGTACTTC

V: TRBV6-6
size: -
length: 14
D: TRBD1
J: TRBJ1-3
CDR3: CASSWDSSGNTIYF
DNA: TGTGCCAGCAGTTGGGACAGCTCTGGAAACACCATATATTTT

V: TRBV5-5
size: -
length: 12
D: -
J: TRBJ2-5
CDR3: CASSPNRETQYF
DNA: TGTGCCAGCAGCCCTAACCGGGAGACCCAGTACTTC

V: TRBV5-5
size: -
length: 14
D: -
J: TRBJ2-6
CDR3: CASSADLAANVLTF
DNA: TGTGCCAGCAGCGCCGACCTAGCGGCCAACGTCCTGACTTTC

V: TRBV2
size: -
length: 14
D: -
J: TRBJ1-1
CDR3: CASSVGSMNTEAFF
DNA: TGTGCCAGCAGTGTGGGCAGTATGAACACTGAAGCTTTCTTT

V: TRBV6-5
size: -
length: 12
D: -
J: TRBJ1-2
CDR3: CASSKREAGYTF
DNA: TGTGCCAGCAGTAAGCGTGAGGCTGGCTACACCTTC

V: TRBV2
size: -
length: 14
D: -
J: TRBJ1-4
CDR3: CASSREATNEKLFF
DNA: TGTGCCAGCAGCCGCGAAGCAACTAATGAAAAACTGTTTTTT

V: TRBV11-2
size: -
length: 14
D: -
J: TRBJ1-4
CDR3: CASSLFPGHEKLFF
DNA: TGTGCCAGCAGCTTGTTTCCAGGGCATGAAAAACTGTTTTTT

V: TRBV3-1/TRBV3-2
size: -
length: 14
D: -
J: TRBJ2-1
CDR3: CASSPLDRYNEQFF
DNA: TGTGCCAGCAGCCCTTTGGACAGATACAATGAGCAGTTCTTC

V: TRBV5-8
size: -
length: 14
D: -
J: TRBJ1-1
CDR3: CASSLFPGNTEAFF
DNA: TGTGCCAGCAGCTTATTCCCCGGGAACACTGAAGCTTTCTTT

V: TRBV3-1/TRBV3-2
size: -
length: 14
D: -
J: TRBJ2-2
CDR3: CASSHPGPTGELFF
DNA: TGTGCCAGCAGCCACCCGGGTCCCACCGGGGAGCTGTTTTTT

V: TRBV4-1
size: -
length: 17
D: TRBD2
J: TRBJ2-7
CDR3: CASSLLGTSGDTYEQYF
DNA: TGCGCCAGCAGCCTTTTGGGGACTAGCGGGGATACCTACGAGCAGTACTTC

V: TRBV4-1
size: -
length: 16
D: -
J: TRBJ2-1
CDR3: CASSQDLRASAFVQFF
DNA: TGCGCCAGCAGCCAAGACCTCCGAGCCTCCGCATTTGTGCAGTTCTTC

V: TRBV20-1
size: -
length: 11
D: -
J: TRBJ1-1
CDR3: CSASRYTEAFF
DNA: TGCAGTGCTAGCCGGTACACTGAAGCTTTCTTT

V: TRBV6-5
size: -
length: 16
D: TRBD1
J: TRBJ2-2
CDR3: CASSYSPGQGTGELFF
DNA: TGTGCCAGCAGTTACTCTCCGGGACAGGGGACCGGGGAGCTGTTTTTT

V: TRBV28
size: few
length: 13
D: -
J: TRBJ2-7
CDR3: CASSDRTDYEQYF
DNA: TGTGCCAGCAGCGATCGGACAGACTACGAGCAGTACTTC

V: TRBV11-2
size: few
length: 14
D: TRBD1
J: TRBJ1-2
CDR3: CASSSLAGGYGYTF
DNA: TGTGCCAGCAGCTCCCTGGCAGGGGGCTATGGCTACACCTTC

V: TRBV2
size: once
length: 16
D: -
J: TRBJ1-6
CDR3: CASTGQGSSYNSPLHF
DNA: TGTGCCAGCACGGGCCAGGGAAGCTCCTATAATTCACCCCTCCACTTT

V: TRBV5-4
size: -
length: 17
D: -
J: TRBJ2-1
CDR3: CASSLGGGQGHYNEQFF
DNA: TGTGCCAGCAGCCTGGGGGGAGGGCAGGGGCACTACAATGAGCAGTTCTTC

V: TRBV5-6
size: -
length: 16
D: -
J: TRBJ1-5
CDR3: CASSLAGGIGNQPQHF
DNA: TGTGCCAGCAGCTTGGCGGGGGGAATCGGGAATCAGCCCCAGCATTTT

V: TRBV29-1
size: -
length: 14
D: -
J: TRBJ1-4
CDR3: CSARAGTDYEKLFF
DNA: TGCAGCGCCCGAGCCGGGACGGATTATGAAAAACTGTTTTTT

V: TRBV11-2
size: -
length: 18
D: TRBD2
J: TRBJ2-5
CDR3: CASSLSRLAGAQGETQYF
DNA: TGTGCCAGCAGCTTATCGAGACTAGCGGGGGCCCAGGGAGAGACCCAGTACTTC

V: TRBV19
size: -
length: 14
D: TRBD1
J: TRBJ1-2
CDR3: CASRRTGQNYGYTF
DNA: TGTGCCAGTAGAAGGACAGGGCAGAACTATGGCTACACCTTC

V: TRBV6-5
size: -
length: 16
D: -
J: TRBJ2-2
CDR3: CASSYWGRPNTGELFF
DNA: TGTGCCAGCAGTTATTGGGGGAGACCGAACACCGGGGAGCTGTTTTTT

V: TRBV2
size: -
length: 14
D: TRBD1
J: TRBJ2-7
CDR3: CASNPGTGVNEQYF
DNA: TGTGCCAGCAACCCGGGGACAGGGGTAAACGAGCAGTACTTC

V: TRBV12-5
size: -
length: 14
D: TRBD1
J: TRBJ1-4
CDR3: CASGLGTGRSELFF
DNA: TGTGCTAGTGGTTTGGGGACAGGGAGGAGTGAACTGTTTTTT

V: TRBV5-4
size: -
length: 14
D: -
J: TRBJ1-2
CDR3: CASSFTGLNYGYTF
DNA: TGTGCCAGCAGCTTCACCGGGCTCAACTATGGCTACACCTTC